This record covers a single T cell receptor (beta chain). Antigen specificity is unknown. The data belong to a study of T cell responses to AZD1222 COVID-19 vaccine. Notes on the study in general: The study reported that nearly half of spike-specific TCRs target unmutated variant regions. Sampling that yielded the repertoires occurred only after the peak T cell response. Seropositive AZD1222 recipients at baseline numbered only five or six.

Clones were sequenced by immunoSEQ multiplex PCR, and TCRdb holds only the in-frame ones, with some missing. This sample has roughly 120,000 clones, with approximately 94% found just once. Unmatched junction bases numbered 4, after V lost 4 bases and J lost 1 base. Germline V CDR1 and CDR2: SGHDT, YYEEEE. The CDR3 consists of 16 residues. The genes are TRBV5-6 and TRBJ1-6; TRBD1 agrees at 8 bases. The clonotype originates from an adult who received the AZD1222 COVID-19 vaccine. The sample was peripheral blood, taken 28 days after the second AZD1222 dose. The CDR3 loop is CASSTTGGSYNSPLHF. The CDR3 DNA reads TGTGCCAGCAGCACCACAGGGGGATCCTATAATTCACCCCTCCACTTT. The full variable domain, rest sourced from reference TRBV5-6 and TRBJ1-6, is DAGVTQSPTHLIKTRGQQVTLRCSPKSGHDTVSWYQQALGQGPQFIFQYYEEEERQRGNFPDRFSGHQFPNYSSELNVNALLLGDSALYLCASSTTGGSYNSPLHFGNGTRLTVT.